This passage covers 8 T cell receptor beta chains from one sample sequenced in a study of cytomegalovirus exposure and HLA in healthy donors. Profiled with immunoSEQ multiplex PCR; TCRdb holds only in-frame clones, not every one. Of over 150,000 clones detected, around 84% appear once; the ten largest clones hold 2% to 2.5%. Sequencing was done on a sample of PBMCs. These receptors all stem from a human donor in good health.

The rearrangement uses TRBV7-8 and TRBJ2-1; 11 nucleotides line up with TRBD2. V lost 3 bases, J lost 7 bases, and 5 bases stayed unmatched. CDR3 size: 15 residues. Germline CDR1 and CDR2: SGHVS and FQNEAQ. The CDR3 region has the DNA TGTGCCAGCAGCTTTTCTAGCGGGGGGTCTAATGAGCAGTTCTTC. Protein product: CASSFSSGGSNEQFF.

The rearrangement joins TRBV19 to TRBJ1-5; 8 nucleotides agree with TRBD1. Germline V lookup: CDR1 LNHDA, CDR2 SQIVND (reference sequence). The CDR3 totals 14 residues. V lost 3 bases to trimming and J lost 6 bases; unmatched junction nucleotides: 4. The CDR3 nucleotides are TGTGCCAGTAGTATTGGACAGGGCGCTCAGCCCCAGCATTTT. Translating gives CASSIGQGAQPQHF. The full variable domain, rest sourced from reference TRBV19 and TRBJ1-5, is DGGITQSPKYLFRKEGQNVTLSCEQNLNHDAMYWYRQDPGQGLRLIYYSQIVNDFQKGDIAEGYSVSREKKESFPLTVTSAQKNPTAFYLCASSIGQGAQPQHFGDGTRLSIL.

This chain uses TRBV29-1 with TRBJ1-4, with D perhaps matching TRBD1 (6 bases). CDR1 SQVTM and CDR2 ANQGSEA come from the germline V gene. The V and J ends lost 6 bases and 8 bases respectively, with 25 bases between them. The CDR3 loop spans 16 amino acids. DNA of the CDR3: TGCAGCGTCGCTCCCAGGGGTTTAGGGGAAGGGGAAAAACTGTTTTTT. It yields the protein CSVAPRGLGEGEKLFF. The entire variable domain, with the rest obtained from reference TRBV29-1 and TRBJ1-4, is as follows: SAVISQKPSRDICQRGTSLTIQCQVDSQVTMMFWYRQQPGQSLTLIATANQGSEATYESGFVIDKFPISRPNLTFSTLTVSNMSPEDSSIYLCSVAPRGLGEGEKLFFGSGTQLSVL.

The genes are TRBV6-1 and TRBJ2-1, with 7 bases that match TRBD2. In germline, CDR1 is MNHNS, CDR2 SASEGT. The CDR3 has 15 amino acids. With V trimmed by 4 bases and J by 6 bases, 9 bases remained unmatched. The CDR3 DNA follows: TGTGCCAGCAGTGGTCGGGGGGATCTAGTCAATGAGCAGTTCTTC. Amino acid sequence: CASSGRGDLVNEQFF.

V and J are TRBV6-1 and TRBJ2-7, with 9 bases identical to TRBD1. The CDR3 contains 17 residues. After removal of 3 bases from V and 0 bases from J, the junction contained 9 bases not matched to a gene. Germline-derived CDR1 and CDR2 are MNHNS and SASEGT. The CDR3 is CASSDRTGALSSYEQYF. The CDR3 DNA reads TGTGCCAGCAGTGATCGGACAGGGGCGCTTAGCTCCTACGAGCAGTACTTC.

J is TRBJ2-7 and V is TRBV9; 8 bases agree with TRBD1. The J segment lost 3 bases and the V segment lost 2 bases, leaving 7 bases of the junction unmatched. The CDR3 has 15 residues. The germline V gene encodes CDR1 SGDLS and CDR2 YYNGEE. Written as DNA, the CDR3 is TGTGCCAGCAGCGTCACGGGACAGGCAAACTACGAGCAGTACTTC. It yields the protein CASSVTGQANYEQYF.

CDR3 loop: CASSEGDRDRIEQYF. CDR3 DNA sequence: TGTGCCAGCAGTGAAGGGGACAGGGATCGGATCGAGCAGTACTTC. The chain is built from TRBV6-1 and TRBJ2-7; 9 nucleotides match TRBD1. V lost 1 base and J lost 6; bases outside the gene matches: 7. The CDR3 has 15 amino acids. Germline V gives CDR1 MNHNS, CDR2 SASEGT.

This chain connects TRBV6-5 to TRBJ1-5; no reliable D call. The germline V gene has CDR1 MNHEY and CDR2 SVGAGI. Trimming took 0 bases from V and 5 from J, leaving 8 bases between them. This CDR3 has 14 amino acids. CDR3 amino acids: CASSYSSGDQPQHF. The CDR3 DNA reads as TGTGCCAGCAGTTACTCTAGCGGGGATCAGCCCCAGCATTTT.